The 21 T cell receptor beta chains presented below share a single source sample, sequenced in a study of post-analysis software for immune sequencing data. Study conclusions and caveats: Compared with controls, patients had more of about 5 TRBV segments, including TRBV5-6, TRBV5-1 and TRBV20-1.

Their antigen targets remain unknown. Prepared TCR beta cDNA libraries contained unique molecular identifiers. TCRdb recomputed calls from the PCR reads with MiXCR, one row per CDR3 protein. The data show roughly 400,000 distinct CDR3 sequences, about 40% seen once. Sequenced input: blood. The receptor source for this set is a girl aged 2-9 years with multiple sclerosis.

The chain links TRBV15 to TRBJ1-6; no definite D call. Germline V gene data show CDR1 as LNHNV and CDR2 as YYDKDF (reference sequence). V lost 0 bases, J lost 10 bases, and 16 bases lay in between. CDR3 length: 16 amino acids. Written as DNA, the CDR3 is TGTGCCACCAGCAGAGAAAGGGAGGCGCCCAGCTCACCCCTCCACTTT. Amino acid sequence: CATSREREAPSSPLHF.

This clonotype appeared a few times. The CDR3 here is CASSLRQGGFDEQFF. CDR3 nucleotide sequence: TGTGCCAGCAGCTTGCGGCAGGGGGGATTCGATGAGCAGTTCTTC. The chain carries TRBV5-5 and TRBJ2-1; D is perhaps TRBD1 (7 bases). There are 15 residues in the CDR3. The germline V gene encodes CDR1 SGHKS and CDR2 YYEKEE (reference sequence). Trimming stripped 1 base from V and 8 bases from J, with 16 bases between.

The gene calls are TRBV10-3 and TRBJ2-7; D may correspond to TRBD1 or TRBD2 (5 bases each). V was trimmed by 6 bases and J by 4 bases, leaving 13 bases between them. Germline V gives CDR1 ENHRY, CDR2 SYGVKD. CDR3 length: 13 amino acids. The DNA for the CDR3 is TGTGCCATCAGGGAGGCAGGGCGGTACGAGCAGTACTTC. Protein sequence: CAIREAGRYEQYF.

This chain links TRBV28 with TRBJ2-5, with D uncertain. Germline values: CDR1 MDHEN, CDR2 SYDVKM. V shed 5 bases and J shed 5 bases, with 18 bases lying between them. The length of the CDR3 is 15 residues. In nucleotides, the CDR3 is TGTGCCAGCAGTCGACCGGGTCTCTTAAAGGAGACCCAGTACTTC. Its translation: CASSRPGLLKETQYF.

The rearrangement joins TRBV20-1 to TRBJ2-1; tentatively, D is TRBD1 (5 bases). Trimming left V 2 bases short and J 10 bases short, with 18 bases between. Germline lookup yields CDR1 DFQATT and CDR2 SNEGSKA (reference sequence). The CDR3 loop spans 14 amino acids. The CDR3 sequence: CSARTDTGFREQFF. Written as DNA, the CDR3 is TGCAGTGCTAGAACGGACACCGGCTTTAGGGAGCAGTTCTTC.

This clonotype was seen a handful of times. The rearrangement links TRBV4-1 to TRBJ1-1, with TRBD1 matching 7 bases. Germline CDR1 and CDR2: MGHRA and YSYEKL. The ends lost 0 bases at V and 4 bases at J; junction bases unmatched: 11. This CDR3 is 17 amino acids long. This chain's CDR3 is CASSQEGTGDSGTEAFF. DNA of the CDR3: TGCGCCAGCAGCCAAGAGGGAACAGGGGATTCGGGCACTGAAGCTTTCTTT.

About this clonotype itself: At one boundary the junction diverges from the germline segment, which might be a read error. The chain couples TRBV12-3 or TRBV12-4 to TRBJ2-3; 7 bases line up with TRBD2. This CDR3 contains 15 residues. The chain's CDR3 is CASSRDYLTTDAQYF. The CDR3 bases are TGTGCCAGCAGCCGGGACTACCTAACCACAGATGCGCAGTATTTT.

For the CDR3, the DNA is TGTGCCACCAGTGAGACTACAGGGAACTCCTACGAGCAGTACTTC. The encoded protein is CATSETTGNSYEQYF. This chain connects TRBV24-1 to TRBJ2-7; possibly TRBD1 for D (6 bases). The CDR3 spans 15 residues. V lost 4 bases and J 0 bases, leaving 12 bases between the germline ends. Per germline, CDR1 KGHDR and CDR2 SFDVKD.

J is TRBJ2-7 and V is TRBV3-1, with TRBD2 identical over 9 bases. The CDR3 runs to 15 residues. Germline V gene sequence: CDR1 LGHDT, CDR2 YNNKEL (reference sequence). Unmatched junction bases numbered 2, after V lost 0 bases and J lost 2 bases. CDR3 residues: CASSQDLAGTYEQYF. CDR3 sequence (DNA): TGTGCCAGCAGCCAAGATCTAGCGGGGACCTACGAGCAGTACTTC.

In this sample, this clonotype turned up a few times. The chain uses TRBV29-1 and TRBJ2-7, with D perhaps matching TRBD2 (6 bases). Germline V gene sequence: CDR1 SQVTM, CDR2 ANQGSEA. The germline V and J ends were trimmed by 4 bases and 4 bases, with 17 bases remaining between them. CDR3 size: 14 residues. The CDR3 spells CSVARERNFYEQYF. The CDR3 nucleotides read TGCAGCGTTGCCCGGGAGCGCAATTTTTACGAGCAGTACTTC.

V and J are TRBV29-1 and TRBJ2-1, with TRBD2 matching 13 bases. This CDR3 region has 14 residues. CDR1 is SQVTM, CDR2 ANQGSEA, per germline. The ends lost 6 bases at V and 9 bases at J; junction bases unmatched: 8. The CDR3 bases are TGCAGCGTACGACTAGCGGGGGGCCAGGGTGAGCAGTTCTTC. Translating it yields CSVRLAGGQGEQFF.

The chain has TRBV6-1 and TRBJ2-7; maybe TRBD1 (5 bases). The CDR3 runs to 17 residues. Germline CDR1 MNHNS, CDR2 SASEGT. The V and J ends lost 2 bases and 0 bases respectively, with 17 bases between them. This chain's CDR3 is CASSEWWAGLSSYEQYF. The CDR3 DNA reads TGTGCCAGCAGTGAATGGTGGGCAGGGTTGAGCTCCTACGAGCAGTACTTC.

In this sample, this clonotype turned up many times. Relative to the germline gene, one junction end is altered; a read error may explain this. The chain combines TRBV7-7 with TRBJ2-2; weak D call: TRBD2 (5 bases). Germline values: CDR1 SSHAT, CDR2 FNYEAQ (reference sequence). The CDR3 totals 13 residues. CDR3: CASSSWPGGELFF. Written as DNA, the CDR3 is TGTGCTAGCAGCTCCTGGCCGGGAGGGGAGCTGTTTTTT. Looking up the rest from reference TRBV7-7 and TRBJ2-2 gives the full variable domain: GAGVSQSPRYKVTKRGQDVTLRCDPISSHATLYWYQQALGQGPEFLTYFNYEAQPDKSGLPSDRFSAERPEGSISTLTIQRTEQRDSAMYRCASSSWPGGELFFGEGSRLTVL.

The chain employs TRBV4-1 and TRBJ1-5, with 7 bases matching TRBD1. J gave up 6 bases and V 3 bases, and 5 bases lay outside the gene matches. Looked up from germline, CDR1 is MGHRA and CDR2 is YSYEKL. The CDR3 has 14 residues. The CDR3 nucleotides read TGCGCCAGCAGCCAGGGCGGGACAGCTCAGCCCCAGCATTTT. Protein: CASSQGGTAQPQHF.

This sequence joins TRBV6-6 and TRBJ1-5; D possibly corresponds to TRBD1 (6 bases). The CDR3 length is 16 residues. Germline assignment: CDR1 MNHNY and CDR2 SVGAGI (reference sequence). Trimming took off 6 bases at V and 3 bases at J, with 18 bases between the two ends. The chain's CDR3 is CASRDEQGGNNQPQHF. As DNA, the CDR3 is TGTGCCAGCAGGGACGAACAGGGTGGGAACAATCAGCCCCAGCATTTT.

The chain is built from TRBV10-3 and TRBJ2-1; TRBD1 matches at 7 bases. Germline CDR1 reads ENHRY; CDR2 reads SYGVKD. Trimming took 7 bases from V and 3 from J; bases not matched to a gene: 9. CDR3 size: 15 residues. In DNA form, the CDR3 reads TGTGCCATCAAGTTAGGACAGGACCTCTACAATGAGCAGTTCTTC. The encoded protein is CAIKLGQDLYNEQFF.

This clonotype appeared a few times. The chain employs TRBV28 and TRBJ2-3; D is perhaps TRBD1 (5 bases). The CDR3 contains 14 residues. V was clipped by 2 bases and J by 4 bases, with 10 bases between them. CDR1 MDHEN and CDR2 SYDVKM come from the germline V gene. CDR3: CASSLGQGADTQYF. In DNA, the CDR3 is TGTGCCAGCAGTTTAGGCCAGGGCGCAGATACGCAGTATTTT. The variable domain in full, completed from reference TRBV28 and TRBJ2-3, reads DVKVTQSSRYLVKRTGEKVFLECVQDMDHENMFWYRQDPGLGLRLIYFSYDVKMKEKGDIPEGYSVSREKKERFSLILESASTNQTSMYLCASSLGQGADTQYFGPGTRLTVL.

This clonotype was seen a handful of times. The V and J genes are TRBV7-2 and TRBJ2-1, with D unclear. Germline assignment: CDR1 SGHTA and CDR2 FQGNSA. Trimming left V 1 base short and J 2 bases short, with 12 bases between. CDR3 length: 16 amino acids. The CDR3 spells CASSLVGLSTYNEQFF. CDR3 bases: TGTGCCAGCAGCTTAGTAGGCCTATCAACCTACAATGAGCAGTTCTTC.

This chain connects TRBV25-1 to TRBJ1-2, with no clear D. Trimming removed 2 bases from V and 8 bases from J, with 9 bases in between. Looked up from germline, CDR1 is MGHDK and CDR2 is SYGVNS. The CDR3 is 12 amino acids. The CDR3 here is CASSENFGGYTF. The CDR3 DNA reads TGTGCCAGCAGTGAAAACTTCGGGGGCTACACCTTC.

There are a few counts of this clonotype. The chain's CDR3 is CSARSLTVYYEQYF. CDR3 nucleotide sequence: TGCAGTGCTAGAAGCCTCACAGTTTATTACGAGCAGTACTTC. The chain recombines TRBV20-1 with TRBJ2-7; D call uncertain. This CDR3 contains 14 residues. Trimming stripped 2 bases from V and 4 bases from J, with 15 bases between. The germline V gene encodes CDR1 DFQATT and CDR2 SNEGSKA (reference sequence).

V gene TRBV14 combines with J gene TRBJ1-6; no clear D gene. The CDR3 totals 15 residues. The V gene lost 4 bases and the J gene lost 0 bases, with 7 bases spanning the gap. Looked up from germline, CDR1 is SGHDN and CDR2 is FVKESK. The CDR3 region has the DNA TGTGCCAGCAGCCGCAGGAGCTCCTATAATTCACCCCTCCACTTT. This sequence encodes CASSRRSSYNSPLHF.